These 3 T cell receptor beta chains were all obtained from the same sample, sequenced in a study of graft-versus-host responses after intestinal transplantation. The assay was immunoSEQ multiplex PCR, and TCRdb's table has in-frame clones only and misses some. The data hold approximately 38,000 clones, with around 83% observed a single time. Sample: PBMCs, taken roughly 34 months after transplant. The receptors were sampled from a human patient who received an intestinal transplant, so some T cells may come from the graft donor.

This chain joins TRBV5-1 and TRBJ2-7; 9 bases agree with TRBD1. Germline-derived CDR1 and CDR2 are SGHRS and YFSETQ. V dropped 7 bases and J dropped 3; count of bases not matched to a gene: 11. The CDR3 extends over 15 amino acids. The CDR3 DNA reads as TGCGCCAGCTCCCCCGGGACAGGGATCCTCTACGAGCAGTACTTC. It translates to CASSPGTGILYEQYF.

This clone has just a few counts. The chain uses TRBV10-1 and TRBJ2-1, with 9 nucleotides matching TRBD2. The CDR3 totals 14 residues. V gave up 5 bases and J gave up 7 bases; unmatched junction bases: 6. CDR1 and CDR2 from the germline V gene are WNHNN and SYGVQD (reference sequence). CDR3 sequence: CASSKDSGGNEQFF. The CDR3 DNA reads as TGCGCCAGCAGTAAAGATAGCGGGGGTAATGAGCAGTTCTTC.

In its sample, this clone was seen a few times. CDR3 DNA: TGTGCCAGCAGTTTTACTTCGCAGACGGTCACCGGGGAGCTGTTTTTT. It translates to CASSFTSQTVTGELFF. This chain links TRBV6-5 with TRBJ2-2; D gene uncertain. Germline V gene sequence: CDR1 MNHEY, CDR2 SVGAGI. CDR3 size: 16 residues. V was pared by 4 bases and J by 4 bases, with 16 bases between.